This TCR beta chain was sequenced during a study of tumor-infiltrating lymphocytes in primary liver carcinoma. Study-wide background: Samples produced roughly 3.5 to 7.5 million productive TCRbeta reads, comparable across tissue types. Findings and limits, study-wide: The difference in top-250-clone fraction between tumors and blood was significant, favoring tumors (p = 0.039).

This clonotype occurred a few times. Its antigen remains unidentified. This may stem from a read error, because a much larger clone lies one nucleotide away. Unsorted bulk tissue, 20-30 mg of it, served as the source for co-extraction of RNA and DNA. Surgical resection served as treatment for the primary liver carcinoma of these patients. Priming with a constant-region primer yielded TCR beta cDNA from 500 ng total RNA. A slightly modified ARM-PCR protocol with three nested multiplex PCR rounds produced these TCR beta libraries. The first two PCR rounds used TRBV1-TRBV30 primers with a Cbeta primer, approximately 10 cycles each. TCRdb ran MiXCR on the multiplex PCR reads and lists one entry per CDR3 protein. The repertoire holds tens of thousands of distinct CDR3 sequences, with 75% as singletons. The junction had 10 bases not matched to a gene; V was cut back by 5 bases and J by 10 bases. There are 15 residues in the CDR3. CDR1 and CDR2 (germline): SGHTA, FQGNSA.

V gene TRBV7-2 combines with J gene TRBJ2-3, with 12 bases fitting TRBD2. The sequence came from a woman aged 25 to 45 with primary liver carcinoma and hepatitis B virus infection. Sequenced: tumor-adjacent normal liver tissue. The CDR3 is CASSPRLAGADAQYF. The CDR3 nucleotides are TGTGCCAGCAGCCCACGACTAGCGGGAGCGGACGCGCAGTATTTT.